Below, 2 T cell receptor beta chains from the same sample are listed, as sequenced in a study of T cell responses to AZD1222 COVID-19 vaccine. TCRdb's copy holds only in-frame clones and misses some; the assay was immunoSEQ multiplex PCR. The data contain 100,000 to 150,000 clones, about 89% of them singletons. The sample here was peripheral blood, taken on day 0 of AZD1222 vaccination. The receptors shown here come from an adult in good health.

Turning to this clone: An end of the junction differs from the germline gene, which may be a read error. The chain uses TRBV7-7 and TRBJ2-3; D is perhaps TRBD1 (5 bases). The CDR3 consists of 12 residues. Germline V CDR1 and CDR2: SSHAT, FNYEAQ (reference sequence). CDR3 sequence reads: CASSSGSDTQYF. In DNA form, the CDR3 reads TGTGCTAGCAGCTCAGGGTCAGATACGCAGTATTTT. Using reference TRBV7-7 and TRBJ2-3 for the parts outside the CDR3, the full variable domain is GAGVSQSPRYKVTKRGQDVTLRCDPISSHATLYWYQQALGQGPEFLTYFNYEAQPDKSGLPSDRFSAERPEGSISTLTIQRTEQRDSAMYRCASSSGSDTQYFGPGTRLTVL.

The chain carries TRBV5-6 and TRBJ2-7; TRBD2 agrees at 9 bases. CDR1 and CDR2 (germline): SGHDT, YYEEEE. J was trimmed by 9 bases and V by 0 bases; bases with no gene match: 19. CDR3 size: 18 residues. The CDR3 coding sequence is TGTGCCAGCAGCTTGGCCAAGTCTGGGACTAGCTCTCTGAGAGGGCAGTACTTC. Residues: CASSLAKSGTSSLRGQYF.